A single sample is the source of the 18 T cell receptor beta chains below, sequenced in a study of Ad26.COV2.S vaccination and SARS-CoV-2 variants. Sequencing was performed with immunoSEQ multiplex PCR; in TCRdb, only in-frame clones are kept and a portion is missing. Here the sample spans about 390,000 clones, 92% being singletons. As for treatment: around 19 received Ad26.COV2.S at low or high dose, single or two shots; about five received placebo; per-sample allocation not given. Sampling occurred on day 63 after the first vaccine or placebo injection. Sequenced material: peripheral blood, taken in a trial of Ad26.COV2.S vaccine versus placebo. The receptors stem from a person aged 18-60 years who received the Ad26.COV2.S COVID-19 vaccine or a placebo.

The rearrangement joins TRBV13 to TRBJ1-2; D is possibly TRBD1 (5 bases). Trimming took off 5 bases at V and 4 bases at J, with 11 bases between the two ends. Germline V gene data show CDR1 as PRHDT and CDR2 as FYEKMQ (reference sequence). CDR3 size: 13 residues. CDR3 protein: CASSLQGIYGYTF. For the CDR3, the DNA is TGTGCCAGCAGCCTCCAGGGTATCTATGGCTACACCTTC. The full variable domain, rest sourced from reference TRBV13 and TRBJ1-2, is AAGVIQSPRHLIKEKRETATLKCYPIPRHDTVYWYQQGPGQDPQFLISFYEKMQSDKGSIPDRFSAQQFSDYHSELNMSSLELGDSALYFCASSLQGIYGYTFGSGTRLTVV.

This clone came up once. The J gene is TRBJ1-4, the V gene TRBV5-3, with a possible D match to TRBD1 (6 bases). TRBV5-3 belongs to the ORF category, with a function that is uncertain. V dropped 0 bases and J dropped 5 bases, with 14 bases sitting between them. CDR3 length equals 16 residues. The CDR3 DNA reads as TGTGCCAGAAGCTTGGGGGGGCCGGTTACAAATGAAAAACTGTTTTTT. Its translation is CARSLGGPVTNEKLFF.

This rearrangement joins TRBV19 to TRBJ1-5; TRBD1 aligns across 8 bases. The CDR3 sequence is 19 residues long. The ends lost 7 bases at V and 1 base at J; junction bases unmatched: 18. Germline values: CDR1 LNHDA, CDR2 SQIVND (reference sequence). CDR3 amino acids: CASTQVPDRVVWSNQPQHF. CDR3 bases: TGTGCCAGTACCCAGGTACCGGACAGGGTGGTTTGGAGCAATCAGCCCCAGCATTTT.

This chain joins TRBV11-2 and TRBJ2-7, with D hard to call. The CDR3 extends over 16 amino acids. V was shortened by 5 bases and J by 2 bases, with 19 bases between the two germline ends. The germline gives CDR1 SGHAT, CDR2 FQNNGV. The CDR3 DNA follows: TGTGCCAGCAGCCTTGTCGGCCAATTGGGCACCTACGAGCAGTACTTC. As protein: CASSLVGQLGTYEQYF.

The chain uses TRBV7-6 and TRBJ1-5; the match to TRBD1 covers 8 bases. Germline assignment: CDR1 SGHVS and CDR2 FNYEAQ. V trimming: 4 bases; J trimming: 6 bases; junction bases outside the gene matches: 8. CDR3 size: 15 residues. The CDR3 loop is CASSSSGGAGQPQHF. The CDR3 region has the DNA TGTGCCAGCAGCTCATCAGGGGGCGCGGGTCAGCCCCAGCATTTT.

The CDR3 spells CASSVGPAGGYGYTF. DNA for the CDR3: TGTGCCAGCAGCGTAGGACCGGCCGGTGGCTATGGCTACACCTTC. The rearrangement uses TRBV9 and TRBJ1-2; D call uncertain. The CDR3 sequence is 15 residues long. Trimming took off 0 bases at V and 4 bases at J, with 13 bases between the two ends. Germline CDR1 reads SGDLS; CDR2 reads YYNGEE.

The chain employs TRBV4-1 and TRBJ2-3; TRBD2 matches 7 bases. J lost 4 bases, V lost 4 bases, and 5 bases had no gene match. Germline assignment: CDR1 MGHRA and CDR2 YSYEKL. CDR3 size: 14 residues. CDR3: CASSRGLDPDTQYF. The CDR3 DNA is TGCGCCAGCAGCCGAGGACTAGATCCAGATACGCAGTATTTT.

The V and J genes are TRBV4-1 and TRBJ2-7; TRBD1 agrees at 7 bases. From germline, CDR1 is MGHRA and CDR2 YSYEKL. The CDR3 sequence is 14 residues long. The junction had 3 bases not matched to a gene; V was cut back by 2 bases and J by 2 bases. CDR3 bases: TGCGCCAGCAGCCAAATGACAGGGACCTACGAGCAGTACTTC. Protein: CASSQMTGTYEQYF.

The chain carries TRBV29-1 and TRBJ2-5; D ambiguous. The V gene's germline CDR1 is SQVTM and CDR2 ANQGSEA. The V gene lost 1 base and the J gene lost 1 base, with 13 bases spanning the gap. The CDR3 sequence is 15 residues long. The CDR3, as DNA: TGCAGCGTTGAAGGGACCGACTCGTCCCAAGAGACCCAGTACTTC. It encodes CSVEGTDSSQETQYF.

The rearrangement links TRBV4-3 to TRBJ1-1; D gene unclear. Germline lookup yields CDR1 LGHNA and CDR2 YSLEER. V lost 2 bases, J lost 0 bases, and 16 bases lay in between. The CDR3 contains 17 residues. CDR3 residues: CASSQIILVSMNTEAFF. The CDR3 coding sequence is TGCGCCAGCAGCCAAATAATTTTGGTGTCAATGAACACTGAAGCTTTCTTT.

The chain has TRBV19 and TRBJ1-5; D may be TRBD1 (5 bases). The CDR3 sequence is 13 residues long. V was cut by 7 bases and J by 6 bases, with 13 bases left in between. In germline, CDR1 is LNHDA, CDR2 SQIVND (reference sequence). In nucleotides, the CDR3 is TGTGCCAGTACCGGCATAAGGGGTCAGCCCCAGCATTTT. It codes for CASTGIRGQPQHF.

This clone appeared once. The chain uses TRBV7-9 and TRBJ2-3; 14 positions match TRBD2. CDR3 length: 15 amino acids. Germline assignment: CDR1 SEHNR and CDR2 FQNEAQ (reference sequence). V shed 4 bases, J shed 6 bases, and the junction held 3 bases outside the gene matches. The CDR3 here is CASSSTSGGVDTQYF. The DNA of the CDR3 is TGTGCCAGCAGCTCGACTAGCGGGGGGGTGGATACGCAGTATTTT.

This chain uses TRBV11-3 with TRBJ2-5, with D possibly being TRBD1 or TRBD2 (5 bases each). Germline V gene data show CDR1 as SGHNT and CDR2 as YENEEA. The CDR3 contains 17 residues. Trimming left V 1 base short and J 5 bases short, with 20 bases between. CDR3 bases: TGTGCCAGCAGCTTAGGCGCCGGGACCCCAGGGTGGGAGACCCAGTACTTC. Protein: CASSLGAGTPGWETQYF.

The V gene is TRBV7-6, the J gene TRBJ2-5; D may correspond to TRBD1 or TRBD2 (6 bases each). This CDR3 spans 14 amino acids. Germline V gene lookup returns CDR1 SGHVS and CDR2 FNYEAQ. V was pared by 7 bases and J by 1 base, with 13 bases between. The DNA for the CDR3 is TGTGCCAGCAACCTGTGGGGGGCCCAAGAGACCCAGTACTTC. Translated: CASNLWGAQETQYF.

CDR3 loop: CASSIGDTIYF. Here the CDR3 DNA reads TGTGCCAGCAGCATAGGGGACACCATATATTTT. This chain connects TRBV7-9 to TRBJ1-3; the D gene is possibly TRBD1 (5 bases). Per the germline V gene, CDR1 is SEHNR and CDR2 is FQNEAQ (reference sequence). The ends were cut back, 5 bases at V and 8 bases at J, with 7 bases in the middle. The CDR3 loop spans 11 amino acids.

CDR3 region: CSASKGVRGYTF. In nucleotides, the CDR3 is TGCAGTGCTAGTAAGGGGGTGCGTGGCTACACCTTC. The chain links TRBV20-1 to TRBJ1-2; D is perhaps TRBD1 (6 bases). The CDR3 extends over 12 amino acids. V was pared by 3 bases and J by 7 bases, with 12 bases between. Germline values: CDR1 DFQATT, CDR2 SNEGSKA (reference sequence).

The chain uses TRBV2 and TRBJ2-7; 8 bases fit TRBD1. Germline V gene lookup returns CDR1 SNHLY and CDR2 FYNNEI. The CDR3 is 15 amino acids. J was trimmed by 2 bases and V by 3 bases; bases with no gene match: 6. In DNA, the CDR3 is TGTGCCAGCAGTGAGAGCCGGGACAGGACCTACGAGCAGTACTTC. Its translation: CASSESRDRTYEQYF.

This clone was seen just once. This sequence joins TRBV6-6 and TRBJ1-5; maybe TRBD1 (6 bases). Looked up from germline, CDR1 is MNHNY and CDR2 is SVGAGI (reference sequence). V was clipped by 8 bases and J by 7 bases, with 18 bases between them. CDR3 length equals 14 residues. CDR3 sequence (DNA): TGTGCCAGCGGGGGCGTGGGCTCATGGCAGCCCCAGCATTTT. It codes for CASGGVGSWQPQHF.